This passage covers 10 T cell receptor beta chains from one sample sequenced in a study of cytomegalovirus exposure and HLA in healthy donors. Assay: immunoSEQ multiplex PCR; the TCRdb copy retains only in-frame clones and omits some. The repertoire includes over 120,000 clones, roughly 87% of them detected once, and 4.5% sits in the top ten. Sequenced material: PBMCs. Every receptor here comes from a man between 18 and 29 years old in good health and CMV-seropositive.

The genes are TRBV27 and TRBJ2-1, with 7 bases matching TRBD1. The ends lost 6 bases at V and 9 bases at J; junction bases unmatched: 5. The germline gives CDR1 MNHEY, CDR2 SMNVEV (reference sequence). This CDR3 region has 12 residues. The CDR3 here is CASRRQGREQFF. The CDR3 nucleotides read TGTGCCAGCAGGAGACAGGGCCGTGAGCAGTTCTTC.

The V and J genes are TRBV6-6 and TRBJ2-1; TRBD2 might be the D (7 bases). Trimming stripped 7 bases from V and 1 base from J, with 17 bases between. Germline V gene lookup returns CDR1 MNHNY and CDR2 SVGAGI (reference sequence). The CDR3 runs 16 residues. In DNA, the CDR3 is TGTGCCAGCACCCCTGGGGGGGCCACATCCTACAATGAGCAGTTCTTC. Protein: CASTPGGATSYNEQFF.

CDR3 sequence (DNA): TGCAGTGCAACGGACAGGAAGGCCCTCCACTTT. This encodes CSATDRKALHF. The chain employs TRBV20-1 and TRBJ1-6; 7 bases are a match to TRBD1. This CDR3 spans 11 amino acids. Germline loops: CDR1 DFQATT, CDR2 SNEGSKA (reference sequence). Unmatched junction bases numbered 7, after V lost 6 bases and J lost 14 bases.

This clone was observed a single time. The genes are TRBV2 and TRBJ1-6, with D hard to call. The V end was cut by 7 bases, the J end by 6 bases, with 10 bases between. Germline V gene data show CDR1 as SNHLY and CDR2 as FYNNEI. The CDR3 loop spans 13 amino acids. The CDR3 region has the DNA TGTGCCAGCATGGGCAGATTTAATTCACCCCTCCACTTT. This translates into CASMGRFNSPLHF.

The V gene is TRBV7-9, the J gene TRBJ1-1, with D perhaps matching TRBD1 (5 bases). This CDR3 region has 14 residues. CDR1 and CDR2 from the germline V gene are SEHNR and FQNEAQ (reference sequence). Trimming took 1 base from V and 6 from J, leaving 12 bases between them. In nucleotides, the CDR3 is TGTGCCAGCAGCTTAGTTCAAGGGGATCCTGAAGCTTTCTTT. Translation gives CASSLVQGDPEAFF. Supplemented by reference TRBV7-9 and TRBJ1-1, the full variable domain reads DTGVSQNPRHKITKRGQNVTFRCDPISEHNRLYWYRQTLGQGPEFLTYFQNEAQLEKSRLLSDRFSAERPKGSFSTLEIQRTEQGDSAMYLCASSLVQGDPEAFFGQGTRLTVV.

The CDR3 region has the DNA TGTGCCAGCAGTGGCACGGAGTTAAGAGGAAACACCATATATTTT. As protein: CASSGTELRGNTIYF. The chain carries TRBV25-1 and TRBJ1-3; no definite D call. V lost 4 bases and J lost 4, with 14 bases in between. The CDR3 loop spans 15 amino acids. Germline V gene data show CDR1 as MGHDK and CDR2 as SYGVNS.

The chain links TRBV15 to TRBJ1-2, with 12 bases matching TRBD1. In germline, CDR1 is LNHNV, CDR2 YYDKDF (reference sequence). The ends lost 5 bases at V and 8 bases at J; junction bases unmatched: 9. The CDR3 totals 15 residues. CDR3 nucleotide sequence: TGTGCCACCAGCGCCCGGGACAGGGGGCTACGGGGCTACACCTTC. Amino acids: CATSARDRGLRGYTF.

This clone has just one count. The chain couples TRBV29-1 to TRBJ1-1, with D tentatively TRBD1 (5 bases). Germline CDR1 is SQVTM and CDR2 is ANQGSEA. The length of the CDR3 is 12 residues. Trimming pared 5 bases from V and 0 bases from J, leaving 7 bases between. CDR3: CSVTQVNTEAFF. CDR3 sequence (DNA): TGCAGCGTTACACAGGTGAACACTGAAGCTTTCTTT.

This clone was counted a few times. The V call is TRBV2, the J call TRBJ1-5, with no clear D. This CDR3 is 14 amino acids long. Trimming took off 2 bases at V and 0 bases at J, with 5 bases between the two ends. Germline V gives CDR1 SNHLY, CDR2 FYNNEI. CDR3 region: CASSELSSNQPQHF. DNA for the CDR3: TGTGCCAGCAGTGAACTGTCTAGCAATCAGCCCCAGCATTTT.

The chain combines TRBV5-1 with TRBJ2-7; weak D call: TRBD1 (6 bases). Germline V gene sequence: CDR1 SGHRS, CDR2 YFSETQ. This CDR3 is built from 18 residues. The V end was cut by 0 bases, the J end by 0 bases, with 19 bases between. CDR3 region: CASSLGPPLQGSSYEQYF. The CDR3 DNA reads as TGCGCCAGCAGCTTGGGGCCACCTCTTCAGGGGAGCTCCTACGAGCAGTACTTC.